What follows are 23 T cell receptor beta chains derived from one specimen sequenced in a study of sequential checkpoint blockade in melanoma. Treatment here: randomized to nivolumab then ipilimumab (arm A) or the reverse (arm B). Here immunoSEQ multiplex PCR was the method, and the copy in TCRdb shows in-frame clones only, minus some. The sample has 30,000 to 40,000 clones, more than 80% seen once. Source: CD8+ T cells sorted from blood (inferred from file names), taken from a patient given nivolumab and ipilimumab in sequence. The receptor set was obtained from a human donor with melanoma.

This chain links TRBV27 with TRBJ2-5; TRBD1 might be the D (6 bases). The end of the DNA aligns better with TRBJ2-7, so the J call may be wrong. This CDR3 region has 14 residues. Germline loops: CDR1 MNHEY, CDR2 SMNVEV (reference sequence). The CDR3 region is CASSWGQLPYEQYF. CDR3 coding DNA: TGTGCCAGCAGTTGGGGACAACTACCCTACGAGCAGTACTTC.

The V and J genes are TRBV30 and TRBJ1-1; 8 nucleotides align to TRBD1. CDR1 is GTSNPN and CDR2 is SVGIG in the germline V gene (reference sequence). The CDR3 contains 12 residues. Trimming removed 7 bases from V and 1 base from J; junction bases left unmatched: 2. CDR3 residues: CASDRANTEAFF. CDR3 nucleotide sequence: TGTGCCTCGGACAGGGCGAACACTGAAGCTTTCTTT.

This clone was observed once. The CDR3 loop is CAWRPQYNYGYTF. DNA for the CDR3: TGTGCCTGGAGGCCACAGTATAACTATGGCTACACCTTC. V gene TRBV30 combines with J gene TRBJ1-2; D remains ambiguous. Germline CDR1 and CDR2: GTSNPN and SVGIG (reference sequence). CDR3 length: 13 residues. Trimming took off 3 bases at V and 1 base at J, with 9 bases between the two ends.

The genes are TRBV5-1 and TRBJ1-3; D gene uncertain. The V gene lost 0 bases and the J gene lost 8 bases, with 9 bases spanning the gap. Per the germline V gene, CDR1 is SGHRS and CDR2 is YFSETQ. There are 13 residues in the CDR3. The CDR3 reads CASSLEAGYTIYF. Here the CDR3 DNA reads TGCGCCAGCAGCTTGGAGGCGGGCTACACCATATATTTT.

This chain uses TRBV29-1 with TRBJ1-1; D unclear. Germline CDR1 and CDR2: SQVTM and ANQGSEA. The CDR3 has 13 amino acids. The ends were cut back, 8 bases at V and 0 bases at J, with 13 bases in the middle. The CDR3 spells CSIHHLMNTEAFF. The CDR3 region has the DNA TGCAGCATACACCACCTCATGAACACTGAAGCTTTCTTT. The whole variable domain, filled in from reference TRBV29-1 and TRBJ1-1, reads SAVISQKPSRDICQRGTSLTIQCQVDSQVTMMFWYRQQPGQSLTLIATANQGSEATYESGFVIDKFPISRPNLTFSTLTVSNMSPEDSSIYLCSIHHLMNTEAFFGQGTRLTVV.

This chain connects TRBV15 to TRBJ2-1; perhaps TRBD2 as D (6 bases). V lost 5 bases and J 8 bases, leaving 16 bases between the germline ends. Germline V gene data show CDR1 as LNHNV and CDR2 as YYDKDF (reference sequence). The CDR3 runs 14 residues. The CDR3 region is CATSLSSTGDEQFF. The CDR3 DNA is TGTGCCACCAGCCTCTCATCCACGGGAGATGAGCAGTTCTTC.

The chain uses TRBV30 and TRBJ2-1, with D perhaps TRBD1 (5 bases). Germline loops: CDR1 GTSNPN, CDR2 SVGIG (reference sequence). This CDR3 is built from 12 residues. V was pared by 4 bases and J by 7 bases, with 11 bases between. The CDR3 DNA sequence: TGTGCCTGGACAGGGTTAAGAAATGAGCAGTTCTTC. It specifies CAWTGLRNEQFF.

The chain has TRBV13 and TRBJ1-2; weak D call: TRBD1 (6 bases). V lost 0 bases and J 4 bases, leaving 12 bases between the germline ends. The length of the CDR3 is 15 residues. Germline V gene lookup returns CDR1 PRHDT and CDR2 FYEKMQ (reference sequence). The CDR3 DNA is TGTGCCAGCAGCTTAGGACAGGGCGGGCTCTATGGCTACACCTTC. Encoded protein: CASSLGQGGLYGYTF.

V is TRBV12-5 and J is TRBJ2-7, with 7 bases that match TRBD1. The ends lost 4 bases at V and 5 bases at J; junction bases unmatched: 14. The CDR3 totals 16 residues. Germline CDR1 is LGHNT and CDR2 is FRNRAP. The CDR3 region is CASGSPSGTAPHEQYV. CDR3 sequence (DNA): TGTGCTAGTGGTTCGCCATCCGGGACAGCGCCCCACGAGCAGTACGTC.

The chain couples TRBV4-2 to TRBJ2-7; D perhaps matches TRBD1 (5 bases). Between the trimmed V and J ends, which lost 0 bases and 0 bases, there was a span of 12 bases. CDR3 length equals 16 residues. Germline CDR1 and CDR2: LGHNA and YNFKEQ. CDR3 sequence: CASSQDQRGSSYEQYF. DNA for the CDR3: TGTGCCAGCAGCCAAGATCAAAGGGGATCCTCCTACGAGCAGTACTTC.

The chain employs TRBV7-8 and TRBJ2-3; unclear D gene. The V and J ends lost 2 bases and 2 bases respectively, with 11 bases between them. The CDR3 is 15 residues long. The V gene's germline CDR1 is SGHVS and CDR2 FQNEAQ. CDR3 nucleotides: TGTGCCAGCAGCTTAATGAGACACACCACAGATACGCAGTATTTT. It specifies CASSLMRHTTDTQYF. The full variable domain, in which reference TRBV7-8 and TRBJ2-3 provide the parts outside the CDR3, is GAGVSQSPRYKVAKRGQDVALRCDPISGHVSLFWYQQALGQGPEFLTYFQNEAQLDKSGLPSDRFFAERPEGSVSTLKIQRTQQEDSAVYLCASSLMRHTTDTQYFGPGTRLTVL.

CDR3 coding DNA: TGCGCCAGCAGCTTACAACCGGGACTAGCGGATTACAATGAGCAGTTCTTC. This translates into CASSLQPGLADYNEQFF. The chain recombines TRBV5-1 with TRBJ2-1, with 11 bases identical to TRBD2. With V trimmed by 2 bases and J by 4 bases, 8 bases remained unmatched. Per germline, CDR1 SGHRS and CDR2 YFSETQ. The CDR3 consists of 17 residues.

The genes are TRBV27 and TRBJ2-7, with D perhaps TRBD1 (5 bases). With 5 bases removed from V and 4 bases from J, the gap between germline ends came to 12 bases. Germline V gene sequence: CDR1 MNHEY, CDR2 SMNVEV (reference sequence). The CDR3 extends over 13 amino acids. The CDR3 region has the DNA TGTGCCAGCAGTCTGACCGCAGGGTACGAGCAGTACGTC. Amino acids: CASSLTAGYEQYV.

The V gene is TRBV10-1, the J gene TRBJ1-5; D is ambiguous. Between the trimmed V and J ends, which lost 3 bases and 8 bases, there was a span of 8 bases. The CDR3 covers 12 residues. Germline V lookup: CDR1 WNHNN, CDR2 SYGVQD (reference sequence). The CDR3 DNA reads as TGCGCCAGCAGTGATTGGGGAGAGCCCCAGCATTTT. Residues: CASSDWGEPQHF.

The chain uses TRBV5-1 and TRBJ1-1; D not resolved. V lost 5 bases and J 5 bases, leaving 7 bases between the germline ends. The CDR3 length is 11 residues. The germline V gene encodes CDR1 SGHRS and CDR2 YFSETQ. CDR3 sequence: CASRDLTEAFF. The DNA for the CDR3 is TGCGCCAGCAGGGACTTGACTGAAGCTTTCTTT.

The chain carries TRBV19 and TRBJ2-1, with TRBD2 matching over 10 bases. CDR1 and CDR2 from the germline V gene are LNHDA and SQIVND (reference sequence). Unmatched junction bases numbered 3, after V lost 1 base and J lost 6 bases. The CDR3 spans 15 residues. The CDR3 here is CASSIGGTSVNEQFF. CDR3 sequence (DNA): TGTGCCAGTAGTATAGGAGGGACTAGCGTCAATGAGCAGTTCTTC.

This clone was found once. The genes are TRBV28 and TRBJ2-7; no clear D gene. Trimming stripped 4 bases from V and 4 bases from J, with 14 bases between. The CDR3 is made up of 14 amino acids. Per germline, CDR1 MDHEN and CDR2 SYDVKM. CDR3 DNA: TGTGCCAGCAGTTCCCTCGGAGCCCCTTACGAGCAGTACTTC. Its translation is CASSSLGAPYEQYF.

The rearrangement links TRBV4-1 to TRBJ2-1, with D perhaps matching TRBD2 (7 bases). V lost 5 bases and J lost 5, with 25 bases in between. This CDR3 has 18 residues. Germline CDR1 and CDR2: MGHRA and YSYEKL. CDR3 bases: TGCGCCAGCAGCTGGAAGGGGGAGAAACTAGCGAGGGACAATGAGCAGTTCTTC. The encoded protein is CASSWKGEKLARDNEQFF.

Turning to this clone: A junction end diverges from the germline sequence, so it may reflect a read error. This chain connects TRBV16 to TRBJ1-1; no definite D call. The germline gives CDR1 KGHSY, CDR2 FQNENV. The CDR3 spans 11 residues. DNA for the CDR3: TGTGCCAGCAGCCAATCAGGGAGGTCGACCTTT. It codes for CASSQSGRSTF.

J is TRBJ2-5 and V is TRBV30; 8 bases are shared with TRBD1. The trim removed 0 bases at V and 5 bases at J, leaving 8 bases unmatched. The CDR3 has 15 residues. Germline CDR1 reads GTSNPN; CDR2 reads SVGIG (reference sequence). The CDR3 DNA reads as TGTGCCTGGAGTGTACAACAGGGGGACGGGGAGACCCAGTACTTC. Residues: CAWSVQQGDGETQYF.

The V call is TRBV6-5, the J call TRBJ2-7; D unresolved. Germline V CDR1 and CDR2: MNHEY, SVGAGI. The V and J ends lost 0 bases and 0 bases respectively, with 6 bases between them. This CDR3 is 14 amino acids long. DNA of the CDR3: TGTGCCAGCAGTTACTCCGTCAGCTCCTACGAGCAGTACTTC. Translating it yields CASSYSVSSYEQYF.

This clone came up once. The rearrangement uses TRBV19 and TRBJ2-1; TRBD2 matches 8 bases. From germline, CDR1 is LNHDA and CDR2 SQIVND (reference sequence). The CDR3 contains 14 residues. The junction had 8 bases not matched to a gene; V was cut back by 3 bases and J by 10 bases. The CDR3 spells CASSILREAPEQFF. CDR3 in DNA: TGTGCCAGTAGTATCTTGCGGGAGGCCCCCGAGCAGTTCTTC.

The chain is built from TRBV11-1 and TRBJ2-6; unclear D gene. The CDR3 sequence is 13 residues long. The germline V gene has CDR1 SGHAT and CDR2 FQDESV (reference sequence). V was pared by 6 bases and J by 4 bases, with 7 bases between. DNA for the CDR3: TGTGCCAGCAGTTCCGGGGGGGCCAACGTCCTGACTTTC. Translating it yields CASSSGGANVLTF.